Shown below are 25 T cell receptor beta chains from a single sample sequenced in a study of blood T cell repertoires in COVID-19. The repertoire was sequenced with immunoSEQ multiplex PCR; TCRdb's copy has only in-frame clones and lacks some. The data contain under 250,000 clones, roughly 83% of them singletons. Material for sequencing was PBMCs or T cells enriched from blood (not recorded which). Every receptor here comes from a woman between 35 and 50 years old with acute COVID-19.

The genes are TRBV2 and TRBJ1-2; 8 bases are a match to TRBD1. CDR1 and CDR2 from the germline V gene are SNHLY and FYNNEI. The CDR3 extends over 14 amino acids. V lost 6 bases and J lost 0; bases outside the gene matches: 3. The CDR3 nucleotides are TGTGCCAGCAGCGGACAGGGCCCTAACTATGGCTACACCTTC. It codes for CASSGQGPNYGYTF. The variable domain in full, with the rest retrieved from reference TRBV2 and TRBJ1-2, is EPEVTQTPSHQVTQMGQEVILRCVPISNHLYFYWYRQILGQKVEFLVSFYNNEISEKSEIFDDQFSVERPDGSNFTLKIRSTKLEDSAMYFCASSGQGPNYGYTFGSGTRLTVV.

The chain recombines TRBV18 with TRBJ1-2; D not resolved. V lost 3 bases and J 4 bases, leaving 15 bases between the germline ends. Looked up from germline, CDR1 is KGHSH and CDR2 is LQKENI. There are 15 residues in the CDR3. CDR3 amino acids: CASSPSTVTSYGYTF. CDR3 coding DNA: TGTGCCAGCTCACCGTCAACAGTTACAAGCTATGGCTACACCTTC.

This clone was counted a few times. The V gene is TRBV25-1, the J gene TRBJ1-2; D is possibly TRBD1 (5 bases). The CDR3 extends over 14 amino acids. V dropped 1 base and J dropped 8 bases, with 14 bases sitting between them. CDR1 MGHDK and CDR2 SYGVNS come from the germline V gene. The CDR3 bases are TGTGCCAGCAGTGAATTTGGCAGGGCCGGGGGCTACACCTTC. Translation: CASSEFGRAGGYTF.

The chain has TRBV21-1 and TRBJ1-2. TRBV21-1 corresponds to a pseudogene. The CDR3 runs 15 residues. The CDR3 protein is CASSKEGGQGYGYTF. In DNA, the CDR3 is TGTGCCAGCAGCAAAGAGGGGGGGCAGGGCTATGGCTACACCTTC.

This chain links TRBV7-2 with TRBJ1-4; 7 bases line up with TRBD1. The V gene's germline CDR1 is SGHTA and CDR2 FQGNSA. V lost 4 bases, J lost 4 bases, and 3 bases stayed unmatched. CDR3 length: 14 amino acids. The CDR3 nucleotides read TGTGCCAGCAGCTCAACAGGGGTTAATGAAAAACTGTTTTTT. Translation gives CASSSTGVNEKLFF.

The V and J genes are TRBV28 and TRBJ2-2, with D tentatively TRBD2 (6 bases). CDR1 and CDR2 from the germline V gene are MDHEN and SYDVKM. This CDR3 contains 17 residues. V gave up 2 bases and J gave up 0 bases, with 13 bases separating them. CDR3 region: CASSLLPPSANTGELFF. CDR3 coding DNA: TGTGCCAGCAGTTTACTCCCCCCTAGCGCGAACACCGGGGAGCTGTTTTTT.

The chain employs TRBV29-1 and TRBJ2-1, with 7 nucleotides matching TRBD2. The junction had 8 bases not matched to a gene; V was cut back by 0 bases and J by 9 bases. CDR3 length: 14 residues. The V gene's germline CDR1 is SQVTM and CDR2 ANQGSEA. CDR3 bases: TGCAGCGTTGAAGATCGCGGGGGAAATGGTGAGCAGTTCTTC. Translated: CSVEDRGGNGEQFF.

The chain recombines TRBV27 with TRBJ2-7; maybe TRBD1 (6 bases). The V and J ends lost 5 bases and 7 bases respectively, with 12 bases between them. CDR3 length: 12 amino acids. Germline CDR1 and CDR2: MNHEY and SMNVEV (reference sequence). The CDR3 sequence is CASSRDKLEQYF. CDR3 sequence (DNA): TGTGCCAGCAGTCGGGACAAACTGGAGCAGTACTTC.

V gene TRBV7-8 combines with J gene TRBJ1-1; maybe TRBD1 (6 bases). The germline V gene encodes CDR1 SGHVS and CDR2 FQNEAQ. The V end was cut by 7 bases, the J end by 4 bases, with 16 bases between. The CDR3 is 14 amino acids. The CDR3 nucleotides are TGTGCCAGCAATGGGGGCGGGAGAGGCACTGAAGCTTTCTTT. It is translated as CASNGGGRGTEAFF. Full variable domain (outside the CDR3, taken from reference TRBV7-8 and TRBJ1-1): GAGVSQSPRYKVAKRGQDVALRCDPISGHVSLFWYQQALGQGPEFLTYFQNEAQLDKSGLPSDRFFAERPEGSVSTLKIQRTQQEDSAVYLCASNGGGRGTEAFFGQGTRLTVV.

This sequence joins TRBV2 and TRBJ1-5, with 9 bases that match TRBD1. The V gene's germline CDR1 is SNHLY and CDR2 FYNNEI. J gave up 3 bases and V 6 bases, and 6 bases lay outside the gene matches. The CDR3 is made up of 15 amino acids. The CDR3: CASRGGQGFNQPQHF. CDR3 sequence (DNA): TGTGCCAGCAGGGGGGGACAGGGCTTCAATCAGCCCCAGCATTTT.

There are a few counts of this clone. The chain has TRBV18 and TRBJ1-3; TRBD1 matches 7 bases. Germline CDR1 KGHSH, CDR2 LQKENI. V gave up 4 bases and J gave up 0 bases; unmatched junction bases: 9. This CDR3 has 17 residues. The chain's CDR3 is CASSLGQAASSGNTIYF. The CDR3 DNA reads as TGTGCCAGCTCACTCGGACAGGCCGCCAGCTCTGGAAACACCATATATTTT. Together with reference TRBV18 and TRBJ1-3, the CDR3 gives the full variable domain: NAGVMQNPRHLVRRRGQEARLRCSPMKGHSHVYWYRQLPEEGLKFMVYLQKENIIDESGMPKERFSAEFPKEGPSILRIQQVVRGDSAAYFCASSLGQAASSGNTIYFGEGSWLTVV.

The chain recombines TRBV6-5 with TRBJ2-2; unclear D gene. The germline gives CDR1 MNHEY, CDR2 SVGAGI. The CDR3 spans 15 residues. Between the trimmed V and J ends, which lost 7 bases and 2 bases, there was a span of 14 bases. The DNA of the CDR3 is TGTGCCAGCACCACACAATTTCAAAACACCGGGGAGCTGTTTTTT. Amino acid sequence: CASTTQFQNTGELFF.

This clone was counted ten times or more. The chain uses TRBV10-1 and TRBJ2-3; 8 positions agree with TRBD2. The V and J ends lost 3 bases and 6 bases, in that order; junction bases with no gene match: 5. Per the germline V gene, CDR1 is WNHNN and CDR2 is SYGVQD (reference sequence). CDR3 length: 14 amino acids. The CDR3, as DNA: TGCGCCAGCAGTGAAGGAGCGGGGGAGGATACGCAGTATTTT. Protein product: CASSEGAGEDTQYF.

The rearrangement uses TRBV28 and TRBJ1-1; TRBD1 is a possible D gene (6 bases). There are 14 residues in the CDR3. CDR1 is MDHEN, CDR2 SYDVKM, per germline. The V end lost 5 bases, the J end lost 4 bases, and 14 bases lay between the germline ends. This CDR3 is CASSLSGGGTEAFF. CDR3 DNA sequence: TGTGCCAGCAGTCTATCGGGAGGGGGCACTGAAGCTTTCTTT.

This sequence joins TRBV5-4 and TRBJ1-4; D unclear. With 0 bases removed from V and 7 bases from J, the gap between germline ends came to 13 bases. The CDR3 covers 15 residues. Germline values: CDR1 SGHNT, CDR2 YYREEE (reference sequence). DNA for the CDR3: TGTGCCAGCAGCTTGGATCCACAGACACCTGAAAAACTGTTTTTT. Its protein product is CASSLDPQTPEKLFF.

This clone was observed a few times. CDR3: CASSWTGVDYGYTF. The CDR3 DNA is TGTGCCAGCAGCTGGACAGGGGTCGACTATGGCTACACCTTC. J is TRBJ1-2 and V is TRBV7-9; 9 nucleotides match TRBD1. In germline, CDR1 is SEHNR, CDR2 FQNEAQ (reference sequence). V lost 4 bases, J lost 3 bases, and 3 bases stayed unmatched. CDR3 size: 14 residues.

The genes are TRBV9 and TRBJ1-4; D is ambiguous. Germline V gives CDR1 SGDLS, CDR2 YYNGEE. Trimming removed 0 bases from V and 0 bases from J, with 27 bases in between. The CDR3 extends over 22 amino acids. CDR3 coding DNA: TGTGCCAGCAGCGTAGTTTGTGATTGGGCAGGTCCAACCTATACAACTAATGAAAAACTGTTTTTT. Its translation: CASSVVCDWAGPTYTTNEKLFF.

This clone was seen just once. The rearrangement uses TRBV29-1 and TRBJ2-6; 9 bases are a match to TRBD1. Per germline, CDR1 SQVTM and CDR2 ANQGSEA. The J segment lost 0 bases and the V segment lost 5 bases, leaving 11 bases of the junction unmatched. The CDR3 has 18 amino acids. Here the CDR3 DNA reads TGCAGCGTTTTGGCCGGACAGGGGACACTCTCTGGGGCCAACGTCCTGACTTTC. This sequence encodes CSVLAGQGTLSGANVLTF. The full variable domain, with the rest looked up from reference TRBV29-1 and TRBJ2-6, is SAVISQKPSRDICQRGTSLTIQCQVDSQVTMMFWYRQQPGQSLTLIATANQGSEATYESGFVIDKFPISRPNLTFSTLTVSNMSPEDSSIYLCSVLAGQGTLSGANVLTFGAGSRLTVL.

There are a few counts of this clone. The CDR3 coding sequence is TGCGCCAGCAAGAAAGGGGTACTACATGGCTACACCTTC. Its translation: CASKKGVLHGYTF. The rearrangement uses TRBV10-1 and TRBJ1-2; the D gene is possibly TRBD1 (5 bases). CDR1 is WNHNN and CDR2 is SYGVQD in the germline V gene (reference sequence). V shed 7 bases and J shed 6 bases, with 15 bases lying between them. The CDR3 totals 13 residues.

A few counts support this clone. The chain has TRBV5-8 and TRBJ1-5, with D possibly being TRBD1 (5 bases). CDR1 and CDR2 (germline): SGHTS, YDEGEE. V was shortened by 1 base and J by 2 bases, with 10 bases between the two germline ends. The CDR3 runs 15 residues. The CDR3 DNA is TGTGCCAGCAGCTTGCAAGGAGGGGGCAATCAGCCCCAGCATTTT. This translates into CASSLQGGGNQPQHF.

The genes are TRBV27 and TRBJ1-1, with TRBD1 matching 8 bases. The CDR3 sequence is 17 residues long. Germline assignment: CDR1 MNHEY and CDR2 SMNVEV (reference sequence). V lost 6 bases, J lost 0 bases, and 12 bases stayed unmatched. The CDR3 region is CASRPGQGGPLNTEAFF. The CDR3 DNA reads TGTGCCAGCAGACCAGGACAGGGAGGGCCGTTGAACACTGAAGCTTTCTTT.

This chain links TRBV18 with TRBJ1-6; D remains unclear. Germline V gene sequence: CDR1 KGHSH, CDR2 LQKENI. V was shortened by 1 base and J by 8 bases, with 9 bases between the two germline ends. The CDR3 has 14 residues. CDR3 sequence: CASSPQEEHSPLHF. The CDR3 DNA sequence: TGTGCCAGCTCACCACAGGAGGAGCATTCACCCCTCCACTTT. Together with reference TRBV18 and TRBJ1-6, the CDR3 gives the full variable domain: NAGVMQNPRHLVRRRGQEARLRCSPMKGHSHVYWYRQLPEEGLKFMVYLQKENIIDESGMPKERFSAEFPKEGPSILRIQQVVRGDSAAYFCASSPQEEHSPLHFGNGTRLTVT.

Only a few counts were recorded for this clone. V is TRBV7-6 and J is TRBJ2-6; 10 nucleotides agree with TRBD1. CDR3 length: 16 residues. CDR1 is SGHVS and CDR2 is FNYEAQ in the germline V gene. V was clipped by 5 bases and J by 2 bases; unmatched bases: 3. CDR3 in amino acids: CASSQTGGTGANVLTF. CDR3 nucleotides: TGTGCCAGCAGCCAGACAGGGGGCACTGGGGCCAACGTCCTGACTTTC.

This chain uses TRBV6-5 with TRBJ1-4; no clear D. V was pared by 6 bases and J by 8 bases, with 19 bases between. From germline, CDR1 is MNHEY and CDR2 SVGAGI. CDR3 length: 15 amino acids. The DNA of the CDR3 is TGTGCCAGCAGGAGGTATGCGGGGATCTCCGAAAAACTGTTTTTT. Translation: CASRRYAGISEKLFF.

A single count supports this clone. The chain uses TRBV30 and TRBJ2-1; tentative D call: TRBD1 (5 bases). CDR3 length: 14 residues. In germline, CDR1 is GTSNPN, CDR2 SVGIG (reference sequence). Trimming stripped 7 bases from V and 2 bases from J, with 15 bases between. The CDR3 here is CAFEDTKTYNEQFF. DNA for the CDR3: TGTGCCTTCGAGGACACAAAAACCTACAATGAGCAGTTCTTC.